A selection of T cell receptor beta chains follows, all from one sample in a study of tumor and adjacent non-tumor tissue in lung cancer. Each CDR3 protein is one row after TCRdb ran MiXCR on the multiplex PCR reads. The sample includes 85,000 to 100,000 distinct CDR3 sequences, approximately 70% of them seen just once. Sequenced: lung tumor tissue. Receptors originate from a man aged 55-75 years with non-small cell lung cancer. Both conserved end residues are part of each CDR3. The D gene is left open where the match is weak. The size of a clone is reported for some rows only, either as once, few or many, or as a class for expanded clones.

>TRBD2|NA|TRBJ2-1|TRBV6-2/TRBV6-3
TGTGCCAGCAGCATTCCGATAATAGCGGGGGACAATGAGCAGTTCTTT
CASSIPIIAGDNEQFF
>TRBD1|many|TRBJ2-1|TRBV29-1
TGCAGCGTTGATAGGGACAGCGAGGGGTACAATGAGCAGTTCTTC
CSVDRDSEGYNEQFF
>NA|once|TRBJ2-4|TRBV4-2
TGTGCCAGCAGCCAAGTACAGGCTAGCGAAACGTTAGCCAAAAACATTCAGTACTTC
CASSQVQASETLAKNIQYF
>NA|many|TRBJ2-1|TRBV28
TGTGCCAGCAGCCGAGGTCTGCCCCTCTCTTACAATGAGCAGTTCTTC
CASSRGLPLSYNEQFF
>NA|NA|TRBJ2-7|TRBV20-1
TGCAGTGCTAGATACGACCGGCCACCATCCTCCTACGAGCAGTACTTC
CSARYDRPPSSYEQYF
>NA|NA|TRBJ2-7|TRBV5-1
TGCGCCAGCAGCTTGGCCCGGGAGCGCGAGCAGTACTTC
CASSLAREREQYF
>NA|NA|TRBJ2-4|TRBV5-1
TGCGCCAGTAGCTTGACCTGGACAAAAAGCCTCGCCAAAAACATTCAGTACTTC
CASSLTWTKSLAKNIQYF
>TRBD1|NA|TRBJ1-1|TRBV12-3/TRBV12-4
TGTCTCAGTGCCCGCACCACAGGGACAGGGCCGAACACTGAAGCTTTCTTT
CLSARTTGTGPNTEAFF
>NA|NA|TRBJ2-3|TRBV29-1
TGCAGCGTTACCAGGAGTGGTGGGAGTGGGACAGATACGCAGTATTTT
CSVTRSGGSGTDTQYF
>NA|many|TRBJ2-7|TRBV28
TGTGCCAGCAGTTTGGGGGGTTCCTACGAGCAGTACTTC
CASSLGGSYEQYF
>NA|NA|TRBJ2-1|TRBV2
TGTGCCAGCAGTCGAGGGGGGTCCTACAATGAGCAGTTCTTC
CASSRGGSYNEQFF
>NA|once|TRBJ2-7|TRBV5-6
TGTGCCAGCGGCTCGGGACAAGACTACGAGCAGTACTTC
CASGSGQDYEQYF
>NA|few|TRBJ1-1|TRBV11-1
TGTGCCAGCAGCAAGAGCATTGAAGCTTTCTTT
CASSKSIEAFF
>TRBD2|NA|TRBJ2-5|TRBV11-3
TGTGCCAGCAGCTTAGATGCGGGAGACGATGAGACCCACCACTTC
CASSLDAGDDETHHF
>NA|NA|TRBJ2-7|TRBV29-1
TGCAGCGCTACTTGGACACGGGGTGAGCAGTACTTC
CSATWTRGEQYF
>NA|NA|TRBJ2-6|TRBV12-3/TRBV12-4
TGTGCCTGCAGAGCAGGAGGTTCTGGGGCCAGCGTCCTGACTTTC
CACRAGGSGASVLTF
>TRBD2|NA|TRBJ2-7|TRBV20-1
TGCGGTGCTAGTAGGCAGCGGGGGGGCCATAGCTACGAGCAGTACTTC
CGASRQRGGHSYEQYF
>NA|NA|TRBJ1-2|TRBV6-5
TGTACCAGCAGTACGAAGAGAGGCTATGGCTACACCTTC
CTSSTKRGYGYTF
>NA|NA|TRBJ2-1|TRBV5-1
TGTGCCAGCAGCTTGGTTGGGGAGAGCAATGATCAGTTCTTC
CASSLVGESNDQFF
>NA|NA|TRBJ2-1|TRBV6-1
TGTGACAGCAGTGCTACCGTGACTAGTAGGAATGGGCAGTTCTTC
CDSSATVTSRNGQFF
>TRBD1|NA|TRBJ2-2|TRBV29-1
TGCAGCGCTAGGGGGGGGGACAGGGCCGAACACCGGGAGCTGTTTTTT
CSARGGDRAEHRELFF
>NA|NA|TRBJ1-2|TRBV15
TGTGCCACCAGCAGACCTAACAGGGTGGGCTACACCTTC
CATSRPNRVGYTF
>NA|NA|TRBJ2-1|TRBV12-3/TRBV12-4
TGTGCCAGCAGTCCGCCCGCGGCTAACGGGAGTTGGAACAATGAGCAGTTCTTC
CASSPPAANGSWNNEQFF
>TRBD1|NA|TRBJ1-5|TRBV4-1
TGCGCCATCAGCCAAGAAGGGGGCGGCAATCAGCGCCAGCATTTT
CAISQEGGGNQRQHF
>NA|NA|TRBJ2-3|TRBV11-2
TGTGCCAGCAATTTAGTCCGTATTAACACAGATACGCAGTACTTT
CASNLVRINTDTQYF
>TRBD2|NA|TRBJ2-5|TRBV11-2
TGTGCCAGCAGCTTACATGGACTAGCCGCCCAAGTGACCCAGTACTTC
CASSLHGLAAQVTQYF
>NA|NA|TRBJ2-2|TRBV7-9
TGTGCTAGTAGCAAGGGACACGGGGTTAACACTGGGGAGCTGTTTTTT
CASSKGHGVNTGELFF
>NA|NA|TRBJ2-1|TRBV27
TGTGCCAGCAGTCCAAACAGGGGGGGGAATGAGCAGTTCTTC
CASSPNRGGNEQFF
>NA|NA|TRBJ1-4|TRBV28
TGTGCCAGCAAAGGGTGTAATGAAAAACTGTTTTTT
CASKGCNEKLFF
>TRBD1|NA|TRBJ2-3|TRBV5-4
TGTGCCAGCAGCTCCGGGACAGGGACACTGATGCTTAAAAATACGCAGTATTTT
CASSSGTGTLMLKNTQYF
>TRBD1|many|TRBJ1-2|TRBV10-2
TGCGCCAGCAGATATAGCTGGGACAGGGTCAATGGCTACACCTTC
CASRYSWDRVNGYTF
>NA|many|TRBJ2-5|TRBV29-1
TGCAGCGGCGCAGGGAACCAAGAGACCCAGTACTTC
CSGAGNQETQYF